This TCR beta chain was captured by sequencing in a study of radiotherapy plus CTLA-4 blockade in lung cancer. Turning to the study itself: Objective responses emerged in around a sixth of patients, and around 31% attained disease control.

Study results and limitations: In blood, TCR clones derived from the tumor expanded after radiotherapy plus ipilimumab. Reportedly, early blood T cell clone dynamics best predicted response, with interferon-beta.

Using immunoSEQ multiplex PCR, the repertoire was profiled, and TCRdb retains in-frame clones only, with some absent. This table has about 38,000 clones, over 65% appearing once. This clone was observed a handful of times. The antigen is not known. CDR1 and CDR2 (germline): SGHDN, FVKESK. The CDR3 is made up of 14 amino acids. Trimming took 1 base from V and 4 from J, leaving 10 bases between them. Lung cancer patients with chemo-refractory metastatic non-small-cell disease were given focal radiation plus CTLA-4 blockade with ipilimumab. V gene TRBV14 combines with J gene TRBJ1-2, with D hard to call. This receptor was taken from a human donor with non-small cell lung cancer who had stable disease on radiotherapy plus ipilimumab. The sample here was peripheral blood, taken from a patient treated with radiotherapy plus ipilimumab. CDR3 nucleotide sequence: TGTGCCAGCAGCCAAGGGAACACCGCCTATGGCTACACCTTC. Amino acid sequence: CASSQGNTAYGYTF.